One sample yielded the 5 T cell receptor beta chains listed below, sequenced in a study of blood T cell repertoires in COVID-19. Sequenced by immunoSEQ multiplex PCR; TCRdb stores in-frame clones only, minus some. The top ten clones hold 6.2% of a sample with 110,000 to 150,000 clones, about 85% of them seen once. Sequencing used PBMCs or T cells enriched from blood (not recorded which). Receptor source: a middle-aged woman who had recovered from COVID-19.

The chain recombines TRBV30 with TRBJ2-1, with TRBD2 matching over 13 bases. V gave up 5 bases and J gave up 5 bases; unmatched junction bases: 6. The CDR3 is made up of 15 amino acids. Germline CDR1 GTSNPN, CDR2 SVGIG (reference sequence). CDR3 loop: CAWDAGTSGNNEQFF. CDR3 in DNA: TGTGCCTGGGATGCCGGGACTAGCGGGAACAATGAGCAGTTCTTC.

The chain carries TRBV19 and TRBJ1-2; TRBD1 agrees at 11 bases. The V segment lost 7 bases and the J segment 3 bases; nucleotides outside the gene matches: 4. This CDR3 contains 14 residues. Germline V gene lookup returns CDR1 LNHDA and CDR2 SQIVND (reference sequence). Here the CDR3 reads CASMGQGDYYGYTF. CDR3 coding DNA: TGTGCCAGTATGGGACAGGGGGATTACTATGGCTACACCTTC.

The chain couples TRBV4-1 to TRBJ2-3; 12 bases align to TRBD1. Germline trimming cut 2 bases from V and 6 bases from J; bases unmatched to any gene: 12. The CDR3 loop spans 18 amino acids. Looked up from germline, CDR1 is MGHRA and CDR2 is YSYEKL. The CDR3, as DNA: TGCGCCAGCAGCCAATTTCCCTTGGGACAGGGGGCCGAGGATACGCAGTATTTT. Amino acids: CASSQFPLGQGAEDTQYF.

The genes are TRBV28 and TRBJ2-7; 8 bases agree with TRBD2. V was pared by 7 bases and J by 9 bases, with 20 bases of the junction left unmatched. This CDR3 has 16 amino acids. Germline V gives CDR1 MDHEN, CDR2 SYDVKM. The CDR3 spells CASIPGGGLSGGRQYF. The CDR3 DNA reads TGTGCCAGCATTCCCGGGGGGGGCCTCTCCGGGGGAAGGCAGTACTTC.

The gene calls are TRBV11-2 and TRBJ1-6, with TRBD1 as a possible D gene (5 bases). CDR1 is SGHAT, CDR2 FQNNGV, per germline. The CDR3 is 16 amino acids. V lost 3 bases to trimming and J lost 5 bases, with 14 bases between them. The CDR3 protein is CASSFLQGSNNSPLHF. CDR3 in DNA: TGTGCCAGCAGCTTCCTCCAGGGATCCAATAATTCACCCCTCCACTTT.